Included here is one T cell receptor beta chain sequence, with context. Its antigen is undetermined. Together with a sample-barcoded 5' primer, a J-beta primer mix was included in a second PCR lasting about 6 to 11 cycles. TCRdb used MiXCR to reprocess the 5' RACE reads, holding one entry per CDR3 protein. The sample lists about 750,000 distinct CDR3 sequences, approximately 53% occurring once. This specimen comes from a study of blood T cells in healthy people across ages. The study's findings and limits: Among long-lived donors, naive CD4+ cells were more numerous and diversity higher than in aged donors. Unsorted PBMCs blocked a conclusive comparison of naive and antigen-experienced cells.

Per-sample PBMC isolation yielded at least 6 million cells. Per sample, no less than 5 micrograms of total RNA were extracted. The CDR3 sequence is 14 residues long. With 4 bases removed from V and 5 bases from J, the gap between germline ends came to 9 bases. Germline V gene sequence: CDR1 LGHDT, CDR2 YNNKEL (reference sequence). The source is a man older than 75 in good health. This rearrangement joins TRBV3-1 to TRBJ1-6, with a possible D match to TRBD1 (6 bases). The sequencing input was blood. CDR3 sequence (DNA): TGTGCCAGCAGCCGACAGGCGGATAATTCACCCCTCCACTTT. It translates to CASSRQADNSPLHF.